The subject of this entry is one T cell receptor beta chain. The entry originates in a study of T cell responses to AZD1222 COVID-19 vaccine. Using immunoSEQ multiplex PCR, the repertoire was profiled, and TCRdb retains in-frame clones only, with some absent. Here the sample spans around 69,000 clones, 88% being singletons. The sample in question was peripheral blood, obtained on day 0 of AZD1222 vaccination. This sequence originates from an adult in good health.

CDR3 amino acids: CASSRGLGISDTQYF. The CDR3 DNA sequence: TGCGCCAGCAGCAGGGGACTTGGAATCTCAGATACGCAGTATTTT. The chain joins TRBV5-1 to TRBJ2-3; D may be TRBD2 (6 bases). Trimming left V 4 bases short and J 4 bases short, with 16 bases between. CDR1 is SGHRS and CDR2 is YFSETQ in the germline V gene. The CDR3 is 15 residues long.